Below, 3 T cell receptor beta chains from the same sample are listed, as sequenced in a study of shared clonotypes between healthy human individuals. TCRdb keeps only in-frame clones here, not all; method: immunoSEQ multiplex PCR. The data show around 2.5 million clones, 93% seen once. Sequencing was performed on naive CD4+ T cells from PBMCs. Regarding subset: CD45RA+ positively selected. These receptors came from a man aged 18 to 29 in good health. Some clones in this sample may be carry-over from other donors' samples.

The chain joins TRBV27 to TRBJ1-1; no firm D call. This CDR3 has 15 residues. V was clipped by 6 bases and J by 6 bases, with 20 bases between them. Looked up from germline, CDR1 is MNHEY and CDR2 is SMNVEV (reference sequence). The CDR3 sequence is CASSPTREAFPEAFF. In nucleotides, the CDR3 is TGTGCCAGCAGCCCTACGAGGGAGGCATTCCCTGAAGCTTTCTTT.

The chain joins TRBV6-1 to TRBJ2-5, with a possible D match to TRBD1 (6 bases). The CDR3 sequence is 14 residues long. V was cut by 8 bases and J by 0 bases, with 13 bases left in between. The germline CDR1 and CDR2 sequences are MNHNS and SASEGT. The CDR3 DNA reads TGTGCCAGCGGTGGGGGCAAATACCAAGAGACCCAGTACTTC. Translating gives CASGGGKYQETQYF.

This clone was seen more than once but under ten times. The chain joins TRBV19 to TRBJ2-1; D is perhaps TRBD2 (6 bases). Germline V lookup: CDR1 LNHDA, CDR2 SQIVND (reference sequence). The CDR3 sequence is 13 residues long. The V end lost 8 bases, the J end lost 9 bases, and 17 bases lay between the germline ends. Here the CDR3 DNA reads TGTGCCAGTCGAGTTAACGGGAGAATTGAGCAGTTCTTC. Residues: CASRVNGRIEQFF.